This TCR beta chain is drawn from a study of response to subunit inactivated influenza vaccine. As regards this clonotype: Antigen unknown.

V gave up 3 bases and J gave up 4 bases, with 18 bases separating them. Germline V gene lookup returns CDR1 MGHRA and CDR2 YSYEKL. The CDR3 consists of 17 residues. MiXCR was run by TCRdb on the RT-PCR reads, yielding one entry per CDR3 protein. The sample holds about 780,000 distinct CDR3 sequences; under 20% are singletons and the top ten take roughly a tenth. Findings and caveats of the study: Few additional T cells are recruited per seasonal influenza vaccination, authors suggested.

The material was PBMCs from blood, obtained more than 4 days after vaccination. This chain connects TRBV4-1 to TRBJ1-4; D is uncertain. The receptor was derived from a man over 45 who received an inactivated influenza vaccine. This CDR3 is CASSHGSGMPHNEKLFF. CDR3 DNA: TGCGCCAGCAGCCATGGATCCGGGATGCCCCATAATGAAAAACTGTTTTTT.